This T cell receptor (beta chain) was recorded in a study of vaccination and CD4 T cells after COVID-19. Worth noting for this clonotype: What it recognizes is unknown.

Cultured CD4+ T-cell DNA underwent Oncomine TCR Beta short-read sequencing. TCRdb re-called the PCR reads with MiXCR, one entry per CDR3 protein. This table has about 20,000 distinct CDR3 sequences, 60% appearing once. Indicated treatment: approximately nine-day PBMC culture with coronavirus spike peptide pools or control peptides (ViraFEST assay). Trimming cost V 3 bases and J 10 bases; bases outside gene matches: 11. The germline gives CDR1 SGHTA, CDR2 FQGNSA. The CDR3 runs to 15 residues. Sequencing was performed on CD4+ T cells from blood, cultured in vitro, taken after SARS-CoV-2 vaccination. The clonotype was recovered from a human donor who had recovered from COVID-19. The rearrangement joins TRBV7-2 to TRBJ2-1; 8 bases match TRBD1. Here the CDR3 DNA reads TGTGCCAGCAGCTTGGGCAGGGGGCGAGTCAGGGAGCAGTTCTTC. This codes for CASSLGRGRVREQFF.